The table lists the clone carrying this TCR beta chain with a few counts. Antigen unknown. Sequenced by immunoSEQ multiplex PCR; TCRdb stores in-frame clones only, minus some. The sample consists of more than 85,000 clones, roughly 80% of them appearing once. The data are from a study of graft-versus-host responses after intestinal transplantation. Study-wide background: Anti-thymocyte globulin was used for induction in all recipients, who then took tacrolimus and steroids for about three years.

Germline lookup yields CDR1 MGHDK and CDR2 SYGVNS. The J segment lost 5 bases and the V segment lost 1 base, leaving 3 bases of the junction unmatched. This CDR3 is built from 16 residues. Study-wide results and caveats: Recipient bone marrow held GvH clones, some seen earlier in ileum or blood.

This specimen was unstimulated CD4+ T cells sorted from spleen or lymph node cells, taken before intestinal transplant. The sequence was collected from a human donor who received an intestinal transplant. The chain joins TRBV25-1 to TRBJ2-1; 12 positions match TRBD2. As DNA, the CDR3 is TGTGCCAGCAGTGAATTCCTAGCGGGGGGGCACAATGAGCAGTTCTTC. Its translation: CASSEFLAGGHNEQFF.